These T cell receptor beta chains were read from a single sample in a study of regulatory T cells in long-lasting Graves disease. TCRdb used MiXCR to reprocess the multiplex PCR reads, holding one entry per CDR3 protein. The sample holds about 430,000 distinct CDR3 sequences, around 23% seen once. Material: peripheral blood mononuclear cells (PBMCs), obtained when the disease was refractory, from a patient treated with antithyroid drugs. These receptors were obtained from a female donor with Graves disease. The CDR3 runs from the conserved cysteine through the conserved F or W. A D gene is named only where the DNA matches it firmly. For some rows the clone size is stated as once, few or many, or as a class when expanded; others skip it.

abundance: many
j_gene: TRBJ2-7
d_gene: -
v_gene: TRBV6-5
CDR3nt: TGTGCCAGCAGTTCCCTCGATGGGGTTTTCTACGAGCAGTACTTC
CDR3aa: CASSSLDGVFYEQYF

abundance: -
j_gene: TRBJ1-4
d_gene: TRBD1
v_gene: TRBV18
CDR3nt: TGTGCCAGCTCACCTCAGGGGGCAGCCGCAACTAATGAAAAACTGTTTTTT
CDR3aa: CASSPQGAAATNEKLFF

abundance: -
j_gene: TRBJ2-3
d_gene: TRBD1
v_gene: TRBV5-1
CDR3nt: TGCGCCAGCAGCTTGAGAGGGGGCCCCACAGATACGCAGTATTTT
CDR3aa: CASSLRGGPTDTQYF

abundance: -
j_gene: TRBJ2-3
d_gene: TRBD2
v_gene: TRBV2
CDR3nt: TGTGCCAGCATCAAGCGGGGAGGGGATACGCAGTATTTT
CDR3aa: CASIKRGGDTQYF

abundance: many
j_gene: TRBJ2-7
d_gene: TRBD2
v_gene: TRBV6-2/TRBV6-3
CDR3nt: TGTGCCAGCAGTTACTCCATCAACAGCGGGAGGCCTTACGAGCAGTACTTC
CDR3aa: CASSYSINSGRPYEQYF

abundance: few
j_gene: TRBJ2-3
d_gene: TRBD2
v_gene: TRBV19
CDR3nt: TGTGCCAGTAGTATTTTGGCGGGAGGATCGTCGGATACGCAGTATTTT
CDR3aa: CASSILAGGSSDTQYF

abundance: few
j_gene: TRBJ1-2
d_gene: -
v_gene: TRBV6-5
CDR3nt: TGTGCCAGCAGTTACTCTCCAGGGCGCGGCTATGGCTACACCTTC
CDR3aa: CASSYSPGRGYGYTF

abundance: few
j_gene: TRBJ2-5
d_gene: TRBD1
v_gene: TRBV9
CDR3nt: TGTGCCAGCAGCGTCCCGGGACAGGGAGAGACCCAGTACTTC
CDR3aa: CASSVPGQGETQYF

abundance: few
j_gene: TRBJ1-6
d_gene: -
v_gene: TRBV6-1
CDR3nt: TGTGCCAGCTCCGGGGGACAACACAATTCACCCCTCCACTTT
CDR3aa: CASSGGQHNSPLHF

abundance: -
j_gene: TRBJ1-5
d_gene: -
v_gene: TRBV5-1
CDR3nt: TGCGCCAGCAGCTTGGACGGACAGTTCAATCAGCCCCAGCATTTT
CDR3aa: CASSLDGQFNQPQHF

abundance: -
j_gene: TRBJ1-6
d_gene: -
v_gene: TRBV19
CDR3nt: TGTGCCAGTAGTATATCGGGGACCTCCTATAATTCACCCCTCCACTTT
CDR3aa: CASSISGTSYNSPLHF

abundance: many
j_gene: TRBJ2-7
d_gene: TRBD2
v_gene: TRBV28
CDR3nt: TGTGCCAGCAGTCTAGCTACCTCGGCGGGGGGGGGTTCCTACGAGCAGTACTTC
CDR3aa: CASSLATSAGGGSYEQYF

abundance: few
j_gene: TRBJ2-5
d_gene: TRBD1
v_gene: TRBV7-9
CDR3nt: TGTGCCAGCAGCATGCCAGACAGGGGGCTGACTTTGGAGGAGACCCAGTACTTC
CDR3aa: CASSMPDRGLTLEETQYF

abundance: few
j_gene: TRBJ2-7
d_gene: -
v_gene: TRBV5-1
CDR3nt: TGCGCCAGCAGCCAGGAGGGCGGGCTGTACGAGCAGTACTTC
CDR3aa: CASSQEGGLYEQYF

abundance: -
j_gene: TRBJ2-5
d_gene: TRBD2
v_gene: TRBV7-9
CDR3nt: TGTGCCAGCACCAGACCGGGAGGTCAAGAGACCCAGTACTTC
CDR3aa: CASTRPGGQETQYF

abundance: many
j_gene: TRBJ2-1
d_gene: -
v_gene: TRBV27
CDR3nt: TGTGCCAGCAGTTTAAAAGTTTACAATGAGCAGTTCTTC
CDR3aa: CASSLKVYNEQFF

abundance: many
j_gene: TRBJ1-1
d_gene: -
v_gene: TRBV12-3/TRBV12-4
CDR3nt: TGTGCCAGCAGTCCCCCAGGGCTGAACACTGAAGCTTTCTTT
CDR3aa: CASSPPGLNTEAFF

abundance: -
j_gene: TRBJ1-1
d_gene: -
v_gene: TRBV20-1
CDR3nt: TGCAGTGCTAGAGTGCAGGGTAGGGGTTTATCCAACACTGAAGCTTTCTTT
CDR3aa: CSARVQGRGLSNTEAFF

abundance: -
j_gene: TRBJ2-7
d_gene: -
v_gene: TRBV20-1
CDR3nt: TGCAGTGCCGCGGACGGATCGGCCTACGAGCAGTACTTC
CDR3aa: CSAADGSAYEQYF

abundance: -
j_gene: TRBJ2-2
d_gene: -
v_gene: TRBV7-3
CDR3nt: TGTGCCAGCAGCCCAACGTCCCGGGCGGAAAACGAGAACACCGGGGAGCTGTTTTTT
CDR3aa: CASSPTSRAENENTGELFF

abundance: many
j_gene: TRBJ2-7
d_gene: TRBD2
v_gene: TRBV11-1
CDR3nt: TGTGCCAGCAGCTTAAGAAGGACTAGCGGAGCTAGGGAGCAGTACTTC
CDR3aa: CASSLRRTSGAREQYF

abundance: many
j_gene: TRBJ1-5
d_gene: TRBD1
v_gene: TRBV12-3/TRBV12-4
CDR3nt: TGTGCCAGCAGTAGCGGACAGGGGGCTCAGCCCCAGCATTTT
CDR3aa: CASSSGQGAQPQHF

abundance: many
j_gene: TRBJ1-2
d_gene: -
v_gene: TRBV29-1
CDR3nt: TGCAGCGTTGGCGTCGGAACTAACTATGGCTACACCTTC
CDR3aa: CSVGVGTNYGYTF

abundance: many
j_gene: TRBJ1-4
d_gene: -
v_gene: TRBV28
CDR3nt: TGTGCCAGCAGTGGACAGAGAACTAATGAAAAACTGTTTTTT
CDR3aa: CASSGQRTNEKLFF

abundance: many
j_gene: TRBJ2-5
d_gene: -
v_gene: TRBV3-1
CDR3nt: TGTGCCAGCAGCAATAGCGGAGTGGAGGAGACCCAGTACTTC
CDR3aa: CASSNSGVEETQYF

abundance: -
j_gene: TRBJ1-5
d_gene: -
v_gene: TRBV4-1
CDR3nt: TGCGCCAGCAGCCAGGTATTCCTCAATCAGCCCCAGCATTTT
CDR3aa: CASSQVFLNQPQHF

abundance: -
j_gene: TRBJ2-4
d_gene: -
v_gene: TRBV7-3
CDR3nt: TGTGCCAGCAGCTCCGGGTGGGGGCTAGCCAAAAACATTCAGTACTTC
CDR3aa: CASSSGWGLAKNIQYF

abundance: many
j_gene: TRBJ2-7
d_gene: -
v_gene: TRBV2
CDR3nt: TGTGCCAGCAGCCGAAGCGGACAGACCTACGAGCAGTACTTC
CDR3aa: CASSRSGQTYEQYF

abundance: -
j_gene: TRBJ2-1
d_gene: TRBD2
v_gene: TRBV28
CDR3nt: TGTGCCAGCAGTTTGTTAGCGGGACGCAATGAGCAGTTCTTC
CDR3aa: CASSLLAGRNEQFF

abundance: many
j_gene: TRBJ1-1
d_gene: -
v_gene: TRBV27
CDR3nt: TGTGCCAGCAGTTTAAAATTCGAGGTAGGAGCTGAAGCTTTCTTT
CDR3aa: CASSLKFEVGAEAFF

abundance: many
j_gene: TRBJ1-5
d_gene: -
v_gene: TRBV28
CDR3nt: TGTGCCAGCAGCTTCCCCCTACCCGCGGGAGTAGGTAATCAGCCCCAGCATTTT
CDR3aa: CASSFPLPAGVGNQPQHF

abundance: many
j_gene: TRBJ1-5
d_gene: -
v_gene: TRBV2
CDR3nt: TGTGCCAGCAGTTTTACCTTTGGCAATCAGCCCCAGCATTTT
CDR3aa: CASSFTFGNQPQHF

abundance: -
j_gene: TRBJ2-2
d_gene: TRBD2
v_gene: TRBV20-1
CDR3nt: TGCAGTGCTAGAACTACCGGACTAGCGGCCACCGGGGAGCTGTTTTTT
CDR3aa: CSARTTGLAATGELFF

abundance: many
j_gene: TRBJ2-7
d_gene: -
v_gene: TRBV28
CDR3nt: TGTGCCACGAGGAGGGGGACTTACGAGCAGTACTTC
CDR3aa: CATRRGTYEQYF

abundance: -
j_gene: TRBJ2-5
d_gene: TRBD1
v_gene: TRBV5-6
CDR3nt: TGTGCCAGCAGCTTTCGTGGGACAGCCCAAGAGACCCAGTACTTC
CDR3aa: CASSFRGTAQETQYF